This T cell receptor (beta chain) emerged from a study of siplizumab effects on memory and regulatory T cells. The study's findings and limits: Naive T cells seemed more diverse than memory cells and seemed major alloresponse contributors. Memory cells that were CD4+ and unstimulated gave rise to alloreactive sequences, which siplizumab significantly reduced.

A note on this clone: Its antigen is undetermined.

Produced via immunoSEQ multiplex PCR; TCRdb's table is partial and in-frame only. Altogether approximately 100,000 clones are present, around 94% being singletons, with the ten largest covering around 0.6%. The CDR3 length is 15 residues. Germline CDR1 and CDR2: MNHEY and SMNVEV (reference sequence). Deletions cut 6 bases from V and 7 bases from J, with 19 bases between. The specimen was Tregs sorted from blood. This TCR derives from a human donor in good health. The chain combines TRBV27 with TRBJ2-1; a possible D gene is TRBD2 (5 bases). Here the CDR3 reads CASSYLYRSGNEQFF. The CDR3 nucleotides are TGTGCCAGCAGCTATTTGTACCGATCGGGGAATGAGCAGTTCTTC.